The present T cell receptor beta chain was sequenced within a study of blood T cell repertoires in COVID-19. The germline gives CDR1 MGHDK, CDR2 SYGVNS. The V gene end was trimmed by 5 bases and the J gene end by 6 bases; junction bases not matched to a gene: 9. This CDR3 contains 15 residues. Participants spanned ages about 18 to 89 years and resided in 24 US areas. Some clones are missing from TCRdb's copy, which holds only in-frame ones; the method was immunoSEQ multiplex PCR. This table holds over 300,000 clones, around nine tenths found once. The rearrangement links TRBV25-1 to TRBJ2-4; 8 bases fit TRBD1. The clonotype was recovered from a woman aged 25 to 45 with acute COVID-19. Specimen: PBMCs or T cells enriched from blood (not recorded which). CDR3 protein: CASSLEQGARNIQYF. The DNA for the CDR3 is TGTGCCAGCAGTTTGGAGCAGGGGGCCCGAAACATTCAGTACTTC.